The 25 T cell receptor beta chains below come from one sample, sequenced in a study of shared clonotypes between healthy human individuals (TCRdb year 2020). Library generation was performed with the immunoSEQ multiplex PCR assay. TCRdb mirrors the immuneACCESS table, restricted to in-frame sequences. Some clones are absent from its copies; in checked studies, under half trace to an unresolved V gene, and the reason for the others is unknown. The sample table records some 680,000 clones; about three quarters of these occur just once. The ten largest clonotypes hold roughly 1.9% of the sample. The source material was memory CD4+ T cells sorted from blood. The sample's cell subset or site label is to be understood as: CD45RA-negative fraction. The receptors come from a woman aged 30 to 39 in good health.

V usage is TRBV7-6 and J usage is TRBJ2-7; 8 bases map to TRBD1. The CDR3 totals 15 residues. Per the germline V gene, CDR1 is SGHVS and CDR2 is FNYEAQ. Losses at the gene ends were 5 bases for V and 2 bases for J; bases not matched to a gene: 8. The CDR3 loop is CASSLRWTGPYEQYF. CDR3 nucleotide sequence: TGTGCCAGCAGCCTTCGTTGGACAGGGCCCTACGAGCAGTACTTC. Based on the CDR3 plus reference TRBV7-6 and TRBJ2-7, the full variable domain is GAGVSQSPRYKVTKRGQDVALRCDPISGHVSLYWYRQALGQGPEFLTYFNYEAQQDKSGLPNDRFSAERPEGSISTLTIQRTEQRDSAMYRCASSLRWTGPYEQYFGPGTRLTVT.

The CDR3 DNA reads TGTGCCAGCAGCCCCGGACTAGCGGGCGCCTACGAGCAGTACTTC. Amino acid sequence: CASSPGLAGAYEQYF. The V gene is TRBV9, the J gene TRBJ2-7; 11 bases are a match to TRBD2. The CDR3 loop spans 15 amino acids. Germline V gene sequence: CDR1 SGDLS, CDR2 YYNGEE. V was pared by 4 bases and J by 2 bases, with 5 bases of the junction left unmatched.

In regard to this clone: The sample contains more than one DNA sequence encoding this CDR3. The chain recombines TRBV19 with TRBJ1-5; 7 bases map to TRBD1. With V trimmed by 5 bases and J by 2 bases, 3 bases remained unmatched. Germline lookup yields CDR1 LNHDA and CDR2 SQIVND (reference sequence). CDR3 length: 14 residues. The CDR3 sequence is CASSVTGGNQPQHF. The CDR3, as DNA: TGTGCCAGTAGTGTCACAGGGGGCAATCAGCCCCAGCATTTT.

V is TRBV1 and J is TRBJ2-3; the table's D call, TRBD2, was not checked against the DNA. TRBV1 is reported as a pseudogene. This CDR3 region has 12 residues. The DNA of the CDR3 is TGCACCAGCAGCTACCGGACAGATACGCAGTATTTT. Translating it yields CTSSYRTDTQYF.

A remark on this clone: The junction departs from the called germline gene at one end, perhaps through a read error. This chain connects TRBV6-4 to TRBJ2-3; 8 bases fit TRBD2. Germline V gene lookup returns CDR1 MRHNA and CDR2 SNTAGT. The CDR3 loop spans 18 amino acids. CDR3 bases: TGTGCCAGGAGTGGGAGGAGCGGGAGAACCCTTTGGGTGTATACGCAGTATTTT. Translated: CARSGRSGRTLWVYTQYF.

The chain recombines TRBV7-9 with TRBJ2-1; either TRBD1 or TRBD2 may supply D (5 bases each). From germline, CDR1 is SEHNR and CDR2 FQNEAQ (reference sequence). Trimming removed 7 bases at V and 1 base at J, with 11 bases between. There are 14 residues in the CDR3. CDR3 nucleotide sequence: TGTGCCAGCAACTTGGGGGTTTCCTACAATGAGCAGTTCTTC. This sequence encodes CASNLGVSYNEQFF. The full variable domain, its missing parts supplied by reference TRBV7-9 and TRBJ2-1, is DTGVSQNPRHKITKRGQNVTFRCDPISEHNRLYWYRQTLGQGPEFLTYFQNEAQLEKSRLLSDRFSAERPKGSFSTLEIQRTEQGDSAMYLCASNLGVSYNEQFFGPGTRLTVL.

This chain uses TRBV19 with TRBJ2-3; 8 positions match TRBD2. V gave up 5 bases and J gave up 5 bases; unmatched junction bases: 6. Per the germline V gene, CDR1 is LNHDA and CDR2 is SQIVND (reference sequence). The CDR3 has 14 amino acids. The CDR3 region has the DNA TGTGCCAGTAGTTCGGGCGCGGGAGGAGATACGCAGTATTTT. As protein: CASSSGAGGDTQYF.

This clone was observed a few times. Distinct nucleotide sequences in the sample also encode this CDR3. The chain links TRBV27 to TRBJ1-4; unclear D gene. The ends were cut back, 6 bases at V and 5 bases at J, with 10 bases in the middle. The CDR3 has 13 residues. Germline CDR1 and CDR2: MNHEY and SMNVEV (reference sequence). CDR3 amino acids: CASRRSGNEKLFF. The CDR3 DNA is TGTGCCAGCAGAAGGTCGGGGAATGAAAAACTGTTTTTT.

V is TRBV27 and J is TRBJ1-1; possible D gene TRBD1, 6 bases. Trimming removed 5 bases from V and 1 base from J, with 11 bases in between. The germline CDR1 and CDR2 sequences are MNHEY and SMNVEV (reference sequence). This CDR3 contains 14 residues. In DNA form, the CDR3 reads TGTGCCAGCAGTGCCCCGGGACAGAACACTGAAGCTTTCTTT. The encoded protein is CASSAPGQNTEAFF.

The genes are TRBV7-6 and TRBJ2-7; D remains unclear. The CDR3 spans 13 residues. Deletions cut 2 bases from V and 7 bases from J, with 12 bases between. Germline V CDR1 and CDR2: SGHVS, FNYEAQ. CDR3 coding DNA: TGTGCCAGCAGCTTACAAGAAGCCTTGGAGCAGTACTTC. Protein product: CASSLQEALEQYF. Full variable domain (rest looked up from reference TRBV7-6 and TRBJ2-7): GAGVSQSPRYKVTKRGQDVALRCDPISGHVSLYWYRQALGQGPEFLTYFNYEAQQDKSGLPNDRFSAERPEGSISTLTIQRTEQRDSAMYRCASSLQEALEQYFGPGTRLTVT.

This clone was observed at least ten times. This chain connects TRBV5-1 to TRBJ2-3, with TRBD2 matching over 11 bases. The CDR3 loop spans 17 amino acids. V shed 3 bases, J shed 1 base, and the junction held 7 bases outside the gene matches. CDR1 and CDR2 (germline): SGHRS, YFSETQ. CDR3 sequence reads: CASSYYPGLAGTDTQYF. The DNA of the CDR3 is TGCGCCAGCAGCTATTATCCGGGACTAGCGGGCACAGATACGCAGTATTTT.

This clone was seen only once. V and J are TRBV7-9 and TRBJ2-1; 7 bases align to TRBD2. Trimming removed 5 bases from V and 9 bases from J; junction bases left unmatched: 13. CDR3 length: 15 amino acids. Germline loops: CDR1 SEHNR, CDR2 FQNEAQ (reference sequence). The CDR3 nucleotides are TGTGCCAGCAGCGACACGCGCGGGAGCGGGCGTGAGCAGTTCTTC. It translates to CASSDTRGSGREQFF.

This clone has only one observation. CDR3 sequence (DNA): TGTGCCAGCAGTTACTACCCCAATCAGCCCCAGCATTTT. This gives the protein CASSYYPNQPQHF. J is TRBJ1-5 and V is TRBV6-5; no clear D. The V end was cut by 1 base, the J end by 3 bases, with 4 bases between. Germline CDR1 MNHEY, CDR2 SVGAGI. This CDR3 comprises 13 residues.

This chain uses TRBV5-8 with TRBJ1-4; the D is unclear. The germline V gene encodes CDR1 SGHTS and CDR2 YDEGEE. The length of the CDR3 is 12 residues. V lost 3 bases and J lost 12, with 12 bases in between. CDR3 nucleotide sequence: TGTGCCAGCAGCTCCGCCCCGATCCAACTGTTTTTT. Its protein product is CASSSAPIQLFF.

The genes are TRBV27 and TRBJ2-3, with 10 bases identical to TRBD2. V lost 6 bases to trimming and J lost 5 bases; unmatched junction nucleotides: 20. The CDR3 runs 19 residues. CDR1 is MNHEY, CDR2 SMNVEV, per germline (reference sequence). CDR3 sequence: CASRRAGGPSSVDLDTQYF. CDR3 coding DNA: TGTGCCAGCAGACGAGCGGGAGGGCCATCGTCTGTCGATCTAGATACGCAGTATTTT.

The gene calls are TRBV7-6 and TRBJ1-5; D is uncertain. V lost 5 bases to trimming and J lost 1 base, with 6 bases between them. CDR3 size: 13 residues. Germline CDR1 is SGHVS and CDR2 is FNYEAQ. As DNA, the CDR3 is TGTGCCAGCAGCCAAGGGAGCAATCAGCCCCAGCATTTT. Amino acid sequence: CASSQGSNQPQHF.

This clone was detected once. With a much larger clone just one base away, this may be a read error. Within the sample, other DNA sequences also encode this same CDR3. The chain combines TRBV5-1 with TRBJ1-3; D is unresolved. V shed 2 bases and J shed 2 bases, with 8 bases lying between them. The CDR3 runs 14 residues. Germline CDR1 reads SGHRS; CDR2 reads YFSETQ. This chain's CDR3 is CASSFGTAGNTIYF. Written as DNA, the CDR3 is TGCGCCAGCAGCTTTGGCACAGCTGGAAACACCATATATTTT.

V usage is TRBV2 and J usage is TRBJ2-7; 7 bases are shared with TRBD2. The CDR3 is made up of 12 amino acids. V gave up 6 bases and J gave up 4 bases; unmatched junction bases: 3. From germline, CDR1 is SNHLY and CDR2 FYNNEI. DNA of the CDR3: TGTGCCAGCAGGGGGGGGTCTTACGAGCAGTACTTC. Protein: CASRGGSYEQYF. The full variable domain, with the rest looked up from reference TRBV2 and TRBJ2-7, is EPEVTQTPSHQVTQMGQEVILRCVPISNHLYFYWYRQILGQKVEFLVSFYNNEISEKSEIFDDQFSVERPDGSNFTLKIRSTKLEDSAMYFCASRGGSYEQYFGPGTRLTVT.

The chain joins TRBV11-2 to TRBJ2-2; D is perhaps TRBD1 (5 bases). This CDR3 is built from 16 residues. Germline CDR1 and CDR2: SGHAT and FQNNGV. Trimming cost V 5 bases and J 4 bases, with 17 bases left between them. The CDR3 DNA follows: TGTGCCAGCAGCCACTCTAGGGGCAGACTCACCGGGGAGCTGTTTTTT. It translates to CASSHSRGRLTGELFF. Variable domain in full (rest from reference TRBV11-2 and TRBJ2-2): EAGVAQSPRYKIIEKRQSVAFWCNPISGHATLYWYQQILGQGPKLLIQFQNNGVVDDSQLPKDRFSAERLKGVDSTLKIQPAKLEDSAVYLCASSHSRGRLTGELFFGEGSRLTVL.

The chain employs TRBV28 and TRBJ1-3; TRBD1 aligns across 9 bases. Per the germline V gene, CDR1 is MDHEN and CDR2 is SYDVKM. The CDR3 loop spans 16 amino acids. The trim removed 4 bases at V and 2 bases at J, leaving 6 bases unmatched. The CDR3 DNA reads as TGTGCCAGCAGTTCGACACAGGGGGCGCCTGGAAACACCATATATTTT. Its protein product is CASSSTQGAPGNTIYF. Full variable domain (remainder filled in from reference TRBV28 and TRBJ1-3): DVKVTQSSRYLVKRTGEKVFLECVQDMDHENMFWYRQDPGLGLRLIYFSYDVKMKEKGDIPEGYSVSREKKERFSLILESASTNQTSMYLCASSSTQGAPGNTIYFGEGSWLTVV.

This clone was picked up one time. The CDR3: CAISEYEFSGANVLTF. For the CDR3, the DNA is TGTGCCATCAGTGAGTACGAGTTTTCTGGGGCCAACGTCCTGACTTTC. The rearrangement uses TRBV10-3 and TRBJ2-6, with D unclear. V lost 1 base and J 1 base, leaving 8 bases between the germline ends. Germline CDR1 and CDR2: ENHRY and SYGVKD. The CDR3 totals 16 residues.

This chain uses TRBV10-3 with TRBJ2-7; D gene ambiguous. This CDR3 is built from 14 residues. V lost 5 bases and J lost 3, with 14 bases in between. The V gene's germline CDR1 is ENHRY and CDR2 SYGVKD. In DNA form, the CDR3 reads TGTGCCATCAGTCAGTATGGAGTCAGCTACGAGCAGTACTTC. Encoded protein: CAISQYGVSYEQYF.

The V and J genes are TRBV28 and TRBJ2-7; TRBD2 aligns across 7 bases. Germline CDR1 reads MDHEN; CDR2 reads SYDVKM. The CDR3 spans 15 residues. Trimming cost V 7 bases and J 5 bases; bases outside gene matches: 14. The CDR3 coding sequence is TGTGCCAGCAATCCAGAGACAGTTGGGGGGGACGAGCAGTACTTC. It encodes CASNPETVGGDEQYF.

The CDR3 spells CASSGTQGFHEQYF. DNA of the CDR3: TGTGCCAGCAGTGGGACACAGGGCTTTCACGAGCAGTACTTC. The chain has TRBV2 and TRBJ2-7; tentatively, D is TRBD1 (6 bases). The germline CDR1 and CDR2 sequences are SNHLY and FYNNEI. The V end lost 4 bases, the J end lost 5 bases, and 15 bases lay between the germline ends. The CDR3 covers 14 residues.

The chain has TRBV28 and TRBJ2-7; D perhaps matches TRBD1 (6 bases). Trimming took 3 bases from V and 3 from J, leaving 18 bases between them. The CDR3 consists of 16 residues. Germline CDR1 reads MDHEN; CDR2 reads SYDVKM. For the CDR3, the DNA is TGTGCCAGCAGTTTTGGTGGGCGCCAGGGGCTCTACGAGCAGTACTTC. This gives the protein CASSFGGRQGLYEQYF.